These T cell receptor beta chains were read from a single sample in a study of blood T cell repertoires in COVID-19. Profiled with immunoSEQ multiplex PCR; TCRdb holds only in-frame clones, not every one. The profile covers roughly 160,000 clones, with 84% appearing a single time and under 3.5% taken by the ten largest. Material: peripheral blood. These receptors were collected from an elderly woman with COVID-19, enrolled during active disease. The CDR3 runs from the conserved cysteine through the conserved F or W. A D gene is named only where the DNA matches it firmly. Only some rows state a clone size, as once, few, many or a class for expanded clones.

V	size	J	D	DNA	CDR3
TRBV7-2	.	TRBJ2-2	.	TGTGCCAGCAGCTTAGATCTGAGGCTAGCAGACACCGGGGAGCTGTTTTTT	CASSLDLRLADTGELFF
TRBV9	.	TRBJ2-3	.	TGTGCCAGCAGCGTAGGGTTAGGGCGGGGAGATACGCAGTATTTT	CASSVGLGRGDTQYF
TRBV24-1	.	TRBJ2-1	.	TGTGCCACCAGTGAAAATCTAGCGAGGTCCTACAATGAGCAGTTCTTC	CATSENLARSYNEQFF
TRBV20-1	.	TRBJ1-2	.	TGCAGTGCTAGTCGGGGGGCCCTCAATAACTTCGGCTACACCTTC	CSASRGALNNFGYTF
TRBV4-3	.	TRBJ2-7	.	TGCGCCAGCAGCCAAGGGCAGGGCAGCTCCTACGAGCAGTACTTC	CASSQGQGSSYEQYF
TRBV3-1/TRBV3-2	.	TRBJ2-3	TRBD1	TGTGCCAGCAGCCGCCCGACAGGGTGGGCAGATACGCAGTATTTT	CASSRPTGWADTQYF
TRBV25-1	.	TRBJ1-2	.	TGTGCCAGCAGTGAATCCAACAGGATCTATGGCTACACCTTC	CASSESNRIYGYTF
TRBV7-3	.	TRBJ2-3	TRBD2	TGTGCCAGCAGCTTTGGGGGGGTGACAGATACGCAGTATTTT	CASSFGGVTDTQYF
TRBV24-1	once	TRBJ2-1	.	TGTGCCACCAGTGATCCAACAGGTCCCCTCTCCTACAATGAGCAGTTCTTC	CATSDPTGPLSYNEQFF
TRBV29-1	.	TRBJ2-7	TRBD1	TGCAGCGTTGTTCCGTCAGGGGGCGCGAGGTACGAGCAGTACTTC	CSVVPSGGARYEQYF
TRBV2	.	TRBJ1-5	TRBD1	TGTGCCAGCAGTGGGACAGGGGGAAGGGGTCAGCCCCAGCATTTT	CASSGTGGRGQPQHF
TRBV6-1	.	TRBJ2-7	TRBD1	TGTGCCAGCAGTGAATGGACAGGGTCTGACGAGCAGTACTTC	CASSEWTGSDEQYF
TRBV18	.	TRBJ1-1	.	TGTGCCAGCTCACCAAACCCGTGGCTCGCCCAGGGCGACACTGAAGCTTTCTTT	CASSPNPWLAQGDTEAFF
TRBV25-1	.	TRBJ2-3	.	TGTGCCAGCACATTCGGGGGAGATACGCAGTATTTT	CASTFGGDTQYF
TRBV7-3	.	TRBJ2-1	TRBD2	TGTGCCAGCAGCTCCCGGGGCGGGAGCTCCTACAATGAGCAGTTCTTC	CASSSRGGSSYNEQFF
TRBV5-1	.	TRBJ2-7	.	TGCGCCAGCAAATCGGGTGCGGGAATATACGAGCAGTACTTC	CASKSGAGIYEQYF
TRBV4-3	.	TRBJ2-7	TRBD2	TGCGCCAGCAGCCAAGTCTCCGGGACTAGAAACGAGCAGTACTTC	CASSQVSGTRNEQYF
TRBV5-4	.	TRBJ2-5	TRBD2	TGTGCCAGCAGTCCACATACGACTAGCCCAGAGACCCAGTACTTC	CASSPHTTSPETQYF
TRBV6-1	.	TRBJ1-2	.	TGTGCCAGCAGTGAATTAATTTTTGGGACTTCGGGCTATGGCTACACCTTC	CASSELIFGTSGYGYTF
TRBV4-1	.	TRBJ2-7	TRBD2	TGCGCCAGCAGTTTAGCGGGTACCTACGAGCAGTACTTC	CASSLAGTYEQYF
TRBV5-1	.	TRBJ2-7	.	TGCGCCAGCAGCGCCGGGAGCTCCTACGAGCAGTACTTC	CASSAGSSYEQYF
TRBV6-5	.	TRBJ2-7	TRBD1	TGTGCCAGCAGTTACTCCGGGACAGCGTACTCCTACGAGCAGTACTTC	CASSYSGTAYSYEQYF
TRBV18	once	TRBJ1-2	.	TGTGCCAGCTCACTTCTAACTGACTCCGGTTATGGCTACACCTTC	CASSLLTDSGYGYTF
TRBV27	.	TRBJ1-5	.	TGTGCCAGCAGTCGGACAGATAGCAATCAGCCCCAGCATTTT	CASSRTDSNQPQHF
TRBV19	.	TRBJ2-1	TRBD2	TGTGCCAGTAGATTCCGGGAACTAGCGGGATACAATGAGCAGTTCTTC	CASRFRELAGYNEQFF
TRBV3-1/TRBV3-2	.	TRBJ2-7	TRBD1	TGTGCCAGCAGCCCGGGACAGGGGCACTACGAGCAGTACTTC	CASSPGQGHYEQYF
TRBV10-3	.	TRBJ1-4	.	TGTGCCATCAGGGGCAGCAATAATGAAAAACTGTTTTTT	CAIRGSNNEKLFF
TRBV18	.	TRBJ2-2	.	TGTGCCAGCTCCAGGACTTCCGGGGAGCTGTTTTTT	CASSRTSGELFF
TRBV19	once	TRBJ2-3	TRBD1	TGTGCCAGTAGGACTCAGGGGGCAGATACGCAGTATTTT	CASRTQGADTQYF
TRBV7-2	.	TRBJ2-1	TRBD2	TGTGCCAGCAGTCTTAGCGGGGGGGCCTACAATGAGCAGTTCTTC	CASSLSGGAYNEQFF
TRBV15	once	TRBJ2-7	.	TGTGCCACCAGCCTAAGGAGCCGGGGCTACGAGCAGTACTTC	CATSLRSRGYEQYF
TRBV27	.	TRBJ1-2	TRBD1	TGTGCCAGCAGTTTCAGACAGGGGGCGTATGGCTACACCTTC	CASSFRQGAYGYTF
TRBV9	.	TRBJ2-5	.	TGTGCCAGCAGCGTAGGGGCGGGGGCTGAGGAGACCCAGTACTTC	CASSVGAGAEETQYF
TRBV20-1	.	TRBJ1-2	TRBD1	TGCAGTGCTAGTGACAGGGGGTTTGCGTATGGCTACACCTTC	CSASDRGFAYGYTF
TRBV3-1/TRBV3-2	.	TRBJ2-1	.	TGTGCCAGCAGCGCGGGCCGGGACAATGAGCAGTTCTTC	CASSAGRDNEQFF
TRBV5-1	.	TRBJ1-5	.	TGCGCCAGCAGCCTGGACGGGGTGAGCAATCAGCCCCAGCATTTT	CASSLDGVSNQPQHF
TRBV28	.	TRBJ2-1	TRBD2	TGTGCCAGCAGTTTCAGCGGGAGTCGTGATGAGCAGTTCTTC	CASSFSGSRDEQFF
TRBV27	.	TRBJ2-7	TRBD1	TGTGCCAGCAGTTTATCGACGAGAGACAGGGAAAGGGACTACGAGCAGTACTTC	CASSLSTRDRERDYEQYF
TRBV19	.	TRBJ2-3	TRBD1	TGTGCCACCCGGGACAGGGGGCGGGTAGATACGCAGTATTTT	CATRDRGRVDTQYF
TRBV6-2/TRBV6-3	.	TRBJ2-2	.	TGTGCCAGCAGTTACTTCGCGGTCGGGGAGCTGTTTTTT	CASSYFAVGELFF
TRBV13	.	TRBJ2-7	TRBD2	TGTGCCAGCAGCTTACCGGGACTAGCGGGAATCAACGAGCAGTACTTC	CASSLPGLAGINEQYF
TRBV15	.	TRBJ1-2	TRBD1	TGTGCCACCAGCAGAGGTGCCGGGACAGGGGGCATAAAGGTTGGCTACACCTTC	CATSRGAGTGGIKVGYTF
TRBV29-1	.	TRBJ2-1	TRBD2	TGCAGCGCTAGCGGGGACTACAATGAGCAGTTCTTC	CSASGDYNEQFF
TRBV9	.	TRBJ2-3	TRBD2	TGTGCCAGCAGCGTAGGTCCGGGGGGGCCCACAGATACGCAGTATTTT	CASSVGPGGPTDTQYF
TRBV19	.	TRBJ1-4	.	TGTGCCAGTAGCCTTCTATCCCAGGGCGAAAAACTGTTTTTT	CASSLLSQGEKLFF
TRBV24-1	.	TRBJ2-5	TRBD2	TGTGCCACCAGTGATTTAGTTAGCGGGAGGGCCCGAGGCCAAGAGACCCAGTACTTC	CATSDLVSGRARGQETQYF
TRBV7-3	.	TRBJ2-5	TRBD1	TGTGCCAGCAGTTTTACAGGGGGCCCAGAGACCCAGTACTTC	CASSFTGGPETQYF